This T cell receptor (beta chain) was captured by sequencing in a study of blood T cell repertoires in COVID-19 (dated by TCRdb to between 2020 and 2021). Looking at the study overall: Samples from collaborators originated in the United States, Italy and Spain and spanned both the acute and convalescent phases of COVID-19. The material from the prospective study consisted of cDNA or gDNA derived from T cells, B-cell-depleted T cells, or PBMCs. The sample metadata nearly always contained a de-identified subject ID, COVID-19 status, age in years and sex. A freely available public database, intended as a resource for researchers studying the immune response to SARS-CoV-2, is where the repertoires were released. The samples were drawn from two sources: the first 160 participants of the ongoing ImmuneRACE study, and some 1,300 subjects contributed by 6 global collaborators. The dataset comprised deeply sampled blood TCRbeta repertoires from subjects exposed to, actively infected with, or recovered from COVID-19. HLA class I and class II types, where available, came from metadata supplied by the sample provider rather than from assay-based typing.

In Seattle, one collaborating source enrolled patients while the infection was active and tracked those patients longitudinally over the course of disease. The collaborating institutions used their own protocols to collect whole blood in K2EDTA tubes. For TCRbeta analysis, collaborators shipped samples as frozen whole blood, isolated PBMCs, or DNA extracted from either of those sample types. TCRbeta CDR3 regions were amplified from genomic DNA by means of the immunoSEQ Assay, a bias-controlled multiplex PCR. From the authors' description of their analysis: Nucleated cell counts per sample were estimated from amplification of reference gene primers within the assay. To quantify the absolute abundance of each unique TCRbeta CDR3 rearrangement, sequence reads were collapsed and filtered. For each sample, productive Simpson clonality was calculated as the square root of Simpson's diversity index across productive rearrangements. As stored in TCRdb, this immuneACCESS dataset retains in-frame rearrangements with V and J assigned. A fraction of the clones does not appear; measured against another copy, unresolved V genes explain less than half of the discrepancy, and the remainder lacks a known reason. V, J and clone size are taken as reported in that table, and D and trimming were inferred from the DNA itself. Within this sample are about 220,000 clones, with roughly 80% of them counted one time only. Approximately 5.2% of the sample lies in the top ten.

Measured from the cysteine to the phenylalanine, the CDR3 is 14 residues long. The sequence is cut down to CDR3 DNA, 42 bases in frame from base 1. CDR1 MDHEN and CDR2 SYDVKM are derived from the germline V gene. V was cut back by 2 bases and J by 4 bases, leaving a gap of 11 bases between them. Broad study findings and their caveats: How much clinical and demographic metadata was included differed by source and by participant, and the metadata was provided uncurated.

As concerns this clone: It lacks a known antigen. No quality values exist for individual bases; no much larger clone is one base distant.

This sequence originates from a woman between 70 and 85 years old with COVID-19, enrolled during active disease. Sequencing was done on a sample of peripheral blood. In this chain, TRBV28 is recombined with TRBJ1-2, with no reliable assignment of the D segment. The nucleotide sequence reads TGTGCCAGCAGTTTAACTCGAGGGCCCTATGGCTACACCTTC. The resulting protein is CASSLTRGPYGYTF.